These 3 T cell receptor beta chains were all obtained from the same sample, sequenced in a study of blood T cell repertoires in COVID-19. TCRdb keeps only in-frame clones here, not all; method: immunoSEQ multiplex PCR. This repertoire shows approximately 190,000 clones, roughly 82% found once; its top ten account for 4.5% to 6.5%. Sequencing was done on a sample of PBMCs or T cells enriched from blood (not recorded which). The receptor set was obtained from a woman in her sixties with acute COVID-19.

V usage is TRBV4-1 and J usage is TRBJ2-5; tentative D call: TRBD2 (5 bases). The V end was cut by 4 bases, the J end by 4 bases, with 16 bases between. There are 15 residues in the CDR3. Looked up from germline, CDR1 is MGHRA and CDR2 is YSYEKL. Here the CDR3 reads CASSRASVAGETQYF. In nucleotides, the CDR3 is TGCGCCAGCAGCCGGGCATCGGTCGCGGGAGAGACCCAGTACTTC.

Turning to this clone: Its ends do not fully match the called genes, so a read error is possible. The chain links TRBV6-5 to TRBJ1-2, with D tentatively TRBD1 (5 bases). The length of the CDR3 is 13 residues. In germline, CDR1 is MNHEY, CDR2 SVGAGI. The CDR3 bases are TGTGCCAGCAGTGACTCGGGACTACATGGCTACACCTTC. It translates to CASSDSGLHGYTF.

V and J are TRBV7-6 and TRBJ1-2; TRBD1 matches at 7 bases. In germline, CDR1 is SGHVS, CDR2 FNYEAQ. V trimming: 5 bases; J trimming: 6 bases; junction bases outside the gene matches: 6. This CDR3 contains 13 residues. The CDR3 DNA follows: TGTGCCAGCAGCGCCACAGGGGCGGATGGCTACACCTTC. Residues: CASSATGADGYTF.